The rows below give T cell receptor beta chains drawn from one sample of a study of yellow fever vaccine responses in identical twins. Via MiXCR, TCRdb re-called the RT-PCR reads, giving one row per CDR3 protein. The sample has around 900 distinct CDR3 sequences, about nine tenths seen once. Material: T cells from blood (PBMCs), unsorted or a sorted subset (not recorded which), obtained before or after yellow fever vaccination (not recorded which). These receptors all stem from a woman aged 18-29 years who received the yellow fever vaccine. Both conserved end residues are part of each CDR3. D genes are given only for firm matches. The size entry is marked missing in some rows and otherwise reads once, few, many or a size class.

cdr3_nt cdr3_aa j_call d_call clone_size v_call
TGTGCCAGCAGCTTAGTAGTAAGGGGGAAGAGGGACTCCTACGAGCAGTACTTC CASSLVVRGKRDSYEQYF TRBJ2-7 NA NA TRBV7-6
TGTGCCAGCGACATACTAGCGGGAGAGCAGTTCTTC CASDILAGEQFF TRBJ2-1 TRBD2 NA TRBV7-9
TGTGCCAGCAAGGGACAGGGAAGCTCCTACGAGCAGTACTTC CASKGQGSSYEQYF TRBJ2-7 TRBD1 NA TRBV11-1
TGTGCCAGCAGCCCCTACCTTCTTCAGCCCCAGCATTTT CASSPYLLQPQHF TRBJ1-5 NA once TRBV7-4
TGTGCCAGCAGCTTAGCTATACCGACAGGGCGCGAGCAGTACTTC CASSLAIPTGREQYF TRBJ2-7 TRBD1 once TRBV7-4
TGTGCCACCAGCAGAGAAGGGACAGCCTACGAGCAGTACTTC CATSREGTAYEQYF TRBJ2-7 TRBD1 NA TRBV15
TGCAGTGCTAGAGAGGTTACTGAAGCTTTCTTT CSAREVTEAFF TRBJ1-1 NA NA TRBV20-1
TGTGCCACCAGCAGAGATCAGGGGCCGAGCTCCTATAATTCACCCCTCCACTTT CATSRDQGPSSYNSPLHF TRBJ1-6 NA NA TRBV15
TGTGCCAGCAGTTACGCTAGCGGGGGGGCGGGTGAGCAGTTCTTC CASSYASGGAGEQFF TRBJ2-1 TRBD2 NA TRBV6-5
TGTGCCAGCTCACCAGCGGGCCCGGAGACCCAGTACTTC CASSPAGPETQYF TRBJ2-5 NA few TRBV18
TGTGCCAGCAGCTTATGGTCTGGTGAGGGGACTGAAGCTTTCTTT CASSLWSGEGTEAFF TRBJ1-1 NA NA TRBV11-1
TGTGCCATCAGTGAGTCTAGGACAGGGGTGCACTATGGCTACACCTTC CAISESRTGVHYGYTF TRBJ1-2 TRBD1 NA TRBV10-3
TGCGCCAGCAGCTACGGACAGGAGGGAATTTCACCCCTCCACTTT CASSYGQEGISPLHF TRBJ1-6 TRBD1 NA TRBV4-1
TGCGCCAGCAGTGTCAGGGTAGGGGGAGTTGGCTACAATGAGCAGTTCTTC CASSVRVGGVGYNEQFF TRBJ2-1 NA NA TRBV10-1
TGTGCCAGCACCCCAAATAGAGGATCTTCCTACGAGCAGTACTTC CASTPNRGSSYEQYF TRBJ2-7 NA NA TRBV4-2
TGCGCCAGCAGCCAAGGCCGCGCATCATCCTACGAGCAGTACTTC CASSQGRASSYEQYF TRBJ2-7 NA NA TRBV4-3
TGCGCCAGCAGCCAAGATCATGCAGGAGAGACAGATACGCAGTATTTT CASSQDHAGETDTQYF TRBJ2-3 NA NA TRBV4-3
TGTGCCACCAGGTCGAACACTGAAGCTTTCTTT CATRSNTEAFF TRBJ1-1 NA NA TRBV24-1
TGCGCCAGCAGCTTGGGGGACACCTACAATGAGCAGTTCTTC CASSLGDTYNEQFF TRBJ2-1 NA NA TRBV5-1
TGTGCCAGCACCGCACAGGTCAATGAGCAGTTCTTC CASTAQVNEQFF TRBJ2-1 NA few TRBV25-1
TGTGCCAGCAGCTCAGGTCGGGACTACAATGAGCAGTTCTTC CASSSGRDYNEQFF TRBJ2-1 NA NA TRBV7-1
TGTGCCAGCAGTGGCGACGGAAACAATGAGCAGTTCTTC CASSGDGNNEQFF TRBJ2-1 NA once TRBV2
TGTGCCAGCGGCCAGAAGGGGGAGGCCTACAATGAGCAGTTCTTC CASGQKGEAYNEQFF TRBJ2-1 NA NA TRBV11-3
TGCAGTGGACTAGTCACAGATACGCAGTATTTT CSGLVTDTQYF TRBJ2-3 NA NA TRBV20-1
TGTGCCAGCAGCCACCCTAGCACAGATACGCAGTATTTT CASSHPSTDTQYF TRBJ2-3 NA once TRBV7-9
TGCGCCAGCAGCCAAAGGGGACAGGGCTATGGCTACACCTTC CASSQRGQGYGYTF TRBJ1-2 TRBD1 NA TRBV4-1
TGTGCCAGCAGCTTACTAGCGGGAGATTACAATGAGCAGTTCTTC CASSLLAGDYNEQFF TRBJ2-1 TRBD2 NA TRBV11-2
TGTGCCATCAGTTGGGGGGAACTGTACAATGAGCAGTTCTTC CAISWGELYNEQFF TRBJ2-1 NA NA TRBV10-3
TGTGCCAGCAGTTCGACAGGGGCGGGAGAGTACGAGCAGTACTTC CASSSTGAGEYEQYF TRBJ2-7 NA NA TRBV12-3/TRBV12-4
TGTGCCAGCACCGTCCCGGGACTAGCGGGAGGGGGGGCCGGGGAGCTGTTTTTT CASTVPGLAGGGAGELFF TRBJ2-2 TRBD2 NA TRBV11-2
TGTGCCAGCAGCTTCCTCTACGAGCAGTACTTC CASSFLYEQYF TRBJ2-7 NA NA TRBV7-9
TGCGCCAGCAGCCAAGATCGCAGCCAGAAGGGCTACGAGCAGTACTTC CASSQDRSQKGYEQYF TRBJ2-7 NA once TRBV4-3
TGTGCCAGCAGCCAAGATATCGACGGGGAGCTGTTTTTT CASSQDIDGELFF TRBJ2-2 NA NA TRBV4-2
TGCGCCAGCAGTGACCTCATGCGGGGAGGTTCACCCCTCCACTTT CASSDLMRGGSPLHF TRBJ1-6 NA once TRBV10-1
TGTGCCAGTAGCCGAGAAAGGGTTAGCGCCAATGAGCAGTTCTTC CASSRERVSANEQFF TRBJ2-1 NA NA TRBV4-2
TGTGCCAGCACCGTCCAGGACTCGTACGAGCAGTTCTTC CASTVQDSYEQFF TRBJ2-1 NA NA TRBV2
TGTGCCAGCAGGAAACGACGGAGAAACAATGAGCAGTTCTTC CASRKRRRNNEQFF TRBJ2-1 NA NA TRBV12-3/TRBV12-4
TGTGCCACCAAATCCCACTGGCAGGGCACTGAAGCTTTCTTT CATKSHWQGTEAFF TRBJ1-1 NA few TRBV15
TGCAGCGTTTATGGGGGACTCGGCGAGCAGTACTTC CSVYGGLGEQYF TRBJ2-7 NA NA TRBV29-1
TGTGCCAGCAGTCCCGACAGGGATAATTCACCCCTCCACTTT CASSPDRDNSPLHF TRBJ1-6 TRBD1 NA TRBV16
TGTGCCTGGAGTGGTGGGACAGGGATCCACGAGCAGTACTTC CAWSGGTGIHEQYF TRBJ2-7 TRBD1 NA TRBV30
TGTGCCAGCAGCTTAGTAGCGGGAGGGTATGTTGAGCAGTTCTTC CASSLVAGGYVEQFF TRBJ2-1 TRBD2 NA TRBV11-3
TGTGCCAGCAGCTTAGCCGGACACCATCTAGGCTACACCTTC CASSLAGHHLGYTF TRBJ1-2 NA NA TRBV11-2
TGTGCCAGCAGCGCGACAGGGTCCGGGGAGCTGTTTTTT CASSATGSGELFF TRBJ2-2 TRBD1 NA TRBV11-1
TGTGCCAGCAGCTTAGAAGTTTTTGCTACGCAGTATTTT CASSLEVFATQYF TRBJ2-3 NA NA TRBV11-2
TGTGCCATCACCAGGAGGAGGGGGGAGCAACTAAGCTATGGCTACACCTTC CAITRRRGEQLSYGYTF TRBJ1-2 NA NA TRBV10-3
TGTGCCAGCAGCCTCGTGGGGGCTAAAAACATTCAGTACTTC CASSLVGAKNIQYF TRBJ2-4 NA NA TRBV4-2
TGTGCCAGCAGCTCAAAATACAGGGATGAGCAGTACTTC CASSSKYRDEQYF TRBJ2-7 NA NA TRBV11-1
TGCAGTGCTAGAGGTGGATATGAGCAGTTCTTC CSARGGYEQFF TRBJ2-1 NA NA TRBV20-1
TGTGCCAGCAGCTCGATAAATAGCAATCAGCCCCAGCATTTT CASSSINSNQPQHF TRBJ1-5 NA NA TRBV6-1
TGTGCCAGCAGTTTATCGCCCCACGAGCAGTACTTC CASSLSPHEQYF TRBJ2-7 NA NA TRBV27